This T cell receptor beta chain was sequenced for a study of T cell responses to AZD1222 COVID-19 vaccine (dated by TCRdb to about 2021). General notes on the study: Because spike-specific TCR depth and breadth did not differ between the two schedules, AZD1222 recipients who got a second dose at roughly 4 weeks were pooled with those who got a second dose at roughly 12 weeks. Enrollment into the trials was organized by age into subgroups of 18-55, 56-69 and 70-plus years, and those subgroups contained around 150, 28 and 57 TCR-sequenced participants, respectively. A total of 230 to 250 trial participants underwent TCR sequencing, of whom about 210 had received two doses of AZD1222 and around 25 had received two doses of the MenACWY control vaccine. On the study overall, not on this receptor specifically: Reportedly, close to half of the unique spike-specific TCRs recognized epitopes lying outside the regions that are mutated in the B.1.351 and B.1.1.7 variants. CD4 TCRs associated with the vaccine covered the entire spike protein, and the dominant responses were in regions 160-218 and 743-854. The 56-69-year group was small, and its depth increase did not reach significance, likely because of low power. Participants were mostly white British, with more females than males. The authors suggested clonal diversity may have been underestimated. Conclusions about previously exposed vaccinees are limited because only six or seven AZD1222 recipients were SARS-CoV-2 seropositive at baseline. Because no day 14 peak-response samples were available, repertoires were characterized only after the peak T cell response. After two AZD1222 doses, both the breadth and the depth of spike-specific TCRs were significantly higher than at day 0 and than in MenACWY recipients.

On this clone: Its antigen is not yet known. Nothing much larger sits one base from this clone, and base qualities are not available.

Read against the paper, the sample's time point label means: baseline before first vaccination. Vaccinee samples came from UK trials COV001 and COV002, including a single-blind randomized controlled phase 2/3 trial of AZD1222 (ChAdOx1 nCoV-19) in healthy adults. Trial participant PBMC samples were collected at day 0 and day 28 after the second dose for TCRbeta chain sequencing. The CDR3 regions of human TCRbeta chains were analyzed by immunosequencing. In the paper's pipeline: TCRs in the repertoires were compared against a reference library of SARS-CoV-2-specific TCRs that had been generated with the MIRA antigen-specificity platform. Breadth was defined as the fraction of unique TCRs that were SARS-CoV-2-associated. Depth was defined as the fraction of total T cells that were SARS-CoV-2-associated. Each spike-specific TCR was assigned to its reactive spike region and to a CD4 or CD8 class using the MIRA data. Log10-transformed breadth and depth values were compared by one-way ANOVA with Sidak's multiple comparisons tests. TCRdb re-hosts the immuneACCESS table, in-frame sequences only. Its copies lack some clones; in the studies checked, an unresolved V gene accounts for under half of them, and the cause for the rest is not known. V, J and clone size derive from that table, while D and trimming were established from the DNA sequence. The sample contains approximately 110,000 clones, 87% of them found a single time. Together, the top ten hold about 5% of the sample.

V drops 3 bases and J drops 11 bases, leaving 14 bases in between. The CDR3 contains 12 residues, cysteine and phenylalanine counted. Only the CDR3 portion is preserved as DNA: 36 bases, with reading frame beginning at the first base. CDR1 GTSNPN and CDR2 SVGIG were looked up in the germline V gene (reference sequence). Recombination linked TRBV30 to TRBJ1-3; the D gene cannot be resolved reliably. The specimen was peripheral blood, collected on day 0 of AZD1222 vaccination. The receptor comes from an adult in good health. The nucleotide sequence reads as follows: TGTGCCTGGAGCATCCCTAACGGTTCCATATATTTT. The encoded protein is CAWSIPNGSIYF.